The 2 T cell receptor beta chains in this list originate from one sample, sequenced in a study. Each CDR3 protein gets one entry after TCRdb re-called the RT-PCR reads with MiXCR. This sample has hundreds of thousands of distinct CDR3 sequences, with 12% to 15% found just once. Sequencing was performed on memory CD4+ T cells from blood. These receptors were obtained from a female donor in good health, serving as a healthy control.

This clonotype showed up just a few times. This chain uses TRBV6-4 with TRBJ2-1; tentative D call: TRBD2 (7 bases). The germline V gene has CDR1 MRHNA and CDR2 SNTAGT. CDR3 size: 14 residues. The ends were cut back, 6 bases at V and 9 bases at J, with 18 bases in the middle. CDR3: CASRLDSGNSEQFF. DNA of the CDR3: TGTGCCAGCAGACTGGACAGCGGGAACAGTGAGCAGTTCTTC.

The J gene is TRBJ2-2, the V gene TRBV3-1; TRBD1 might be the D (6 bases). The CDR3 has 15 amino acids. Trimming removed 3 bases at V and 1 base at J, with 9 bases between. CDR1 and CDR2 (germline): LGHDT, YNNKEL (reference sequence). The CDR3 DNA reads as TGTGCCAGCAGCCACCGGGACATGAACACCGGGGAGCTGTTTTTT. This translates into CASSHRDMNTGELFF.